The sample holds a few counts of the clone carrying this T cell receptor beta chain. Its specificity is not known. CDR1 is MNHNY and CDR2 is SVGAGI in the germline V gene (reference sequence). V dropped 4 bases and J dropped 11; count of bases not matched to a gene: 8. The CDR3 is 13 amino acids. These data come from a study of cytomegalovirus exposure and HLA in healthy donors. Study-level background: An earlier analysis found 95 million to 140 million unique TCR beta sequences from approximately 200 million T cells. Study results and caveats: In an earlier analysis, productive rearrangement rates for most beta V segments clustered near 87% or 30%.

Use of 60 Vbeta and 13 Jbeta primers characterized the PCR. Repertoires were generated with immunoSEQ multiplex PCR, while TCRdb's copy carries only in-frame clones and drops some. The sample carries around 200,000 clones, approximately 86% recorded once. The specimen sequenced was PBMCs. The chain uses TRBV6-6 and TRBJ2-3; TRBD2 agrees at 8 bases. The clonotype was recovered from a woman under 40 in good health and CMV-seronegative. The CDR3 loop is CASSFEPGLEQYF. CDR3 DNA: TGTGCCAGCAGTTTCGAACCGGGACTAGAGCAGTATTTT.